This T cell receptor (beta chain) is drawn from a study of blood T cell repertoires in COVID-19. Across the study: Samples of COVID-19 (acute and convalescent) were obtained from the United States, Italy and Spain. The analysed material was cDNA or gDNA that came from T cells, B-cell-depleted T cells, or PBMCs.

Original processing methods: For nucleated cells, counts were estimated from reference gene primer amplification. Here immunoSEQ multiplex PCR was the method, and the copy in TCRdb shows in-frame clones only, minus some. That table furnishes V, J and clone size, whereas the DNA furnished D and trimming. The sample carries 200,000 to 300,000 clones, 86% recorded once. V shed 4 bases and J 2 bases; nucleotides not matched to a gene: 11. The CDR3 covers 17 residues. Germline loops: CDR1 MGHRA, CDR2 YSYEKL. This TCR was sampled from an elderly man with acute or convalescent COVID-19. The rearrangement links TRBV4-1 to TRBJ2-1; 7 nucleotides align to TRBD2. Sequencing was done on a sample of peripheral blood. CDR3 in amino acids: CASSPQDGRSAYNEQFF. CDR3 sequence (DNA): TGCGCCAGCAGCCCCCAAGACGGGAGGTCTGCCTACAATGAGCAGTTCTTC.